These T cell receptor beta chains were read from a single sample in a study of siplizumab effects on memory and regulatory T cells. The repertoire was sequenced with immunoSEQ multiplex PCR; TCRdb's copy has only in-frame clones and lacks some. The profile shows about 85,000 clones, over 90% of them singletons. The sequenced sample was CD8+ T cells sorted from blood. The receptors were gathered from a human donor in good health. Each CDR3 is given with its conserved first and last residue. The order of the fields is clone size, D gene, V gene, J gene, CDR3 protein, CDR3 DNA. A D gene is named only where the DNA matches it firmly. The size of a clone is reported for some rows only, either as once, few or many, or as a class for expanded clones.

clone size: NA
D gene: NA
V gene: TRBV6-5
J gene: TRBJ1-1
CDR3 protein: CASHSGAEAFF
CDR3 DNA: TGTGCCAGTCACTCAGGGGCTGAAGCTTTCTTT

clone size: once
D gene: NA
V gene: TRBV5-6
J gene: TRBJ2-7
CDR3 protein: CASSARYTYEQYF
CDR3 DNA: TGTGCCAGCAGCGCCAGATATACCTACGAGCAGTACTTC

clone size: NA
D gene: NA
V gene: TRBV9
J gene: TRBJ2-3
CDR3 protein: CASSAEQNTDTQYF
CDR3 DNA: TGTGCCAGCAGCGCTGAACAGAACACAGATACGCAGTATTTT

clone size: NA
D gene: TRBD1
V gene: TRBV11-2
J gene: TRBJ2-7
CDR3 protein: CASSFGTGEYEQYF
CDR3 DNA: TGTGCCAGCAGCTTTGGGACAGGGGAGTACGAGCAGTACTTC

clone size: NA
D gene: NA
V gene: TRBV2
J gene: TRBJ2-3
CDR3 protein: CASQEQRQSHTDTQYF
CDR3 DNA: TGTGCCAGTCAAGAACAGAGACAGTCCCACACAGATACGCAGTATTTT

clone size: NA
D gene: NA
V gene: TRBV25-1
J gene: TRBJ1-5
CDR3 protein: CASSESGGGYGNQPQHF
CDR3 DNA: TGTGCCAGCAGTGAATCCGGAGGGGGTTATGGCAATCAGCCCCAGCATTTT

clone size: NA
D gene: TRBD1
V gene: TRBV27
J gene: TRBJ1-3
CDR3 protein: CASSVTGQGISGNTIYF
CDR3 DNA: TGTGCCAGCAGTGTTACGGGACAGGGCATCTCTGGAAACACCATATATTTT

clone size: NA
D gene: NA
V gene: TRBV7-9
J gene: TRBJ2-3
CDR3 protein: CASSPVADTQYF
CDR3 DNA: TGTGCCAGCAGCCCAGTGGCAGATACGCAGTATTTT

clone size: NA
D gene: NA
V gene: TRBV19
J gene: TRBJ2-1
CDR3 protein: CASSIQRSYNNEQFF
CDR3 DNA: TGTGCCAGTAGTATTCAGCGTTCTTATAACAATGAGCAGTTCTTC

clone size: NA
D gene: TRBD2
V gene: TRBV27
J gene: TRBJ2-2
CDR3 protein: CASRLAAYTGELFF
CDR3 DNA: TGTGCCAGTAGACTAGCGGCCTACACCGGGGAGCTGTTTTTT

clone size: NA
D gene: TRBD1
V gene: TRBV27
J gene: TRBJ2-7
CDR3 protein: CASSILVSGQSSYEQYF
CDR3 DNA: TGTGCCAGCAGTATCCTCGTCTCGGGACAGAGCTCCTACGAGCAGTACTTC

clone size: NA
D gene: TRBD2
V gene: TRBV30
J gene: TRBJ2-4
CDR3 protein: CAWSVLRSGTSGSELLLRNGIQYF
CDR3 DNA: TGTGCCTGGAGTGTACTACGGTCGGGGACTAGCGGGAGTGAGCTTTTACTTCGGAATGGCATTCAGTACTTC

clone size: NA
D gene: TRBD1
V gene: TRBV7-9
J gene: TRBJ2-7
CDR3 protein: CASSQGTDYEQYF
CDR3 DNA: TGTGCCAGCAGCCAAGGGACAGACTACGAGCAGTACTTC

clone size: few
D gene: TRBD2
V gene: TRBV7-9
J gene: TRBJ2-7
CDR3 protein: CASSSDRLARYPGYEQYF
CDR3 DNA: TGTGCCAGCAGCTCCGACCGACTAGCGCGATATCCAGGCTACGAGCAGTACTTC

clone size: few
D gene: NA
V gene: TRBV4-1
J gene: TRBJ1-1
CDR3 protein: CASSQKTANTEAFF
CDR3 DNA: TGCGCCAGCAGCCAAAAAACGGCGAACACTGAAGCTTTCTTT

clone size: NA
D gene: NA
V gene: TRBV7-3
J gene: TRBJ2-3
CDR3 protein: CASSLGRALTLDTQYF
CDR3 DNA: TGTGCCAGCAGCTTAGGCAGGGCCCTCACCTTAGATACGCAGTATTTT